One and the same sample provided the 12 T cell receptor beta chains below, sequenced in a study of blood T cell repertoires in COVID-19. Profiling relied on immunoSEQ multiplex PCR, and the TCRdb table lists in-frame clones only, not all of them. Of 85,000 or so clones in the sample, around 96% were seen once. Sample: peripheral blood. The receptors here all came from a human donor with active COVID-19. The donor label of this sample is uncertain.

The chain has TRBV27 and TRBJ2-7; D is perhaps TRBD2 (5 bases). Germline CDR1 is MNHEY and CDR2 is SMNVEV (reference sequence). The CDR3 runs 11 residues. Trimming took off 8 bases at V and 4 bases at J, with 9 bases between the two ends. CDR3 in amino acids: CASASGYEQYF. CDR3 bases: TGTGCCAGCGCCTCGGGATACGAGCAGTACTTC.

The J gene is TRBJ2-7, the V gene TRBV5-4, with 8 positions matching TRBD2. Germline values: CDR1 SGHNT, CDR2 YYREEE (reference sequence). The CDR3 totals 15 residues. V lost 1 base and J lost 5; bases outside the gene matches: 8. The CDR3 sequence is CASSLTGGGINEQYF. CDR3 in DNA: TGTGCCAGCAGCTTGACGGGCGGGGGGATAAACGAGCAGTACTTC. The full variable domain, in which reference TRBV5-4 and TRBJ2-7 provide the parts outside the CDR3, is ETGVTQSPTHLIKTRGQQVTLRCSSQSGHNTVSWYQQALGQGPQFIFQYYREEENGRGNFPPRFSGLQFPNYSSELNVNALELDDSALYLCASSLTGGGINEQYFGPGTRLTVT.

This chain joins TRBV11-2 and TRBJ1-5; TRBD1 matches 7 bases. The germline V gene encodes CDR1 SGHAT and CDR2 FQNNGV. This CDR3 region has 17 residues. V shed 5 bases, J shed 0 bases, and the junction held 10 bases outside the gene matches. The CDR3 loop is CASSERQGAYSNQPQHF. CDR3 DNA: TGTGCCAGCAGCGAAAGACAGGGTGCCTATAGCAATCAGCCCCAGCATTTT.

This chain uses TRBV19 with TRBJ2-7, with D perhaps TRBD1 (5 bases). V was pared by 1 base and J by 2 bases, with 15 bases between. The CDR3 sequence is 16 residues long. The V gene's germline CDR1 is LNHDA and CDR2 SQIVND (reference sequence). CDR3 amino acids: CASSIGGRLSAYEQYF. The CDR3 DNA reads TGTGCCAGTAGTATAGGGGGCCGGCTTTCCGCCTACGAGCAGTACTTC.

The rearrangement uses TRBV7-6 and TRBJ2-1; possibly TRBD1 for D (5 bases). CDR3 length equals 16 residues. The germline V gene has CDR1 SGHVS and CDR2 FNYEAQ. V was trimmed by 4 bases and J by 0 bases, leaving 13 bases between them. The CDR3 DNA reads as TGTGCCAGCAGCTCAAAGCAGGGTAGCTCCTACAATGAGCAGTTCTTC. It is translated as CASSSKQGSSYNEQFF. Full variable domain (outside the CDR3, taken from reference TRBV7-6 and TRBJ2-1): GAGVSQSPRYKVTKRGQDVALRCDPISGHVSLYWYRQALGQGPEFLTYFNYEAQQDKSGLPNDRFSAERPEGSISTLTIQRTEQRDSAMYRCASSSKQGSSYNEQFFGPGTRLTVL.

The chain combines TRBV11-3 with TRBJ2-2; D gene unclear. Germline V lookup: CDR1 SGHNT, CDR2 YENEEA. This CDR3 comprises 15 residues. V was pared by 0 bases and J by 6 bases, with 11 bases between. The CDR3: CASSLDLSVPGELFF. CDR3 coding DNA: TGTGCCAGCAGCTTAGATCTGTCGGTCCCCGGGGAGCTGTTTTTT. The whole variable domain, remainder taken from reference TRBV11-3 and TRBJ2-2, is EAGVVQSPRYKIIEKKQPVAFWCNPISGHNTLYWYLQNLGQGPELLIRYENEEAVDDSQLPKDRFSAERLKGVDSTLKIQPAELGDSAVYLCASSLDLSVPGELFFGEGSRLTVL.

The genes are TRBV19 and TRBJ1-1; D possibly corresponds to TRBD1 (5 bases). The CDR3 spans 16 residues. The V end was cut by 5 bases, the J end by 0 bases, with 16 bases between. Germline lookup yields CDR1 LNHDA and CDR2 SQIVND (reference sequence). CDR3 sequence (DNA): TGTGCCAGTAGTCCCCAAACAGGATATCTGAACACTGAAGCTTTCTTT. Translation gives CASSPQTGYLNTEAFF. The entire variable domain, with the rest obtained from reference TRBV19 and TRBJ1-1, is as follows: DGGITQSPKYLFRKEGQNVTLSCEQNLNHDAMYWYRQDPGQGLRLIYYSQIVNDFQKGDIAEGYSVSREKKESFPLTVTSAQKNPTAFYLCASSPQTGYLNTEAFFGQGTRLTVV.

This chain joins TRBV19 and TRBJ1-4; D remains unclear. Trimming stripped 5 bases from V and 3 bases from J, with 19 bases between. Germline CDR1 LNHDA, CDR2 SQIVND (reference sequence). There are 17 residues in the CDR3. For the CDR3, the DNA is TGTGCCAGTAGTCCGAGAGGAGGCCGTGGGGCTAATGAAAAACTGTTTTTT. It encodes CASSPRGGRGANEKLFF. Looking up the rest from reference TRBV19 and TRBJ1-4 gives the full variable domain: DGGITQSPKYLFRKEGQNVTLSCEQNLNHDAMYWYRQDPGQGLRLIYYSQIVNDFQKGDIAEGYSVSREKKESFPLTVTSAQKNPTAFYLCASSPRGGRGANEKLFFGSGTQLSVL.

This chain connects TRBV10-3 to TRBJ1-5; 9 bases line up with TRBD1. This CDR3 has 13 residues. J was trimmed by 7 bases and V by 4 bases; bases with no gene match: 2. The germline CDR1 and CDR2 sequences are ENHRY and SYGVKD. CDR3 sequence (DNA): TGTGCCATCAGTGCTGACAGGGGGCAGCCCCAGCATTTT. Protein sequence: CAISADRGQPQHF.

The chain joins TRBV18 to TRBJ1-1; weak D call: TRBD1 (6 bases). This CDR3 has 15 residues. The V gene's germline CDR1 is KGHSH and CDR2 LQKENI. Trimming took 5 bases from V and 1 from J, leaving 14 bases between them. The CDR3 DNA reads TGTGCCAGCTCAATCGACAGGCTATGGAACACTGAAGCTTTCTTT. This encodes CASSIDRLWNTEAFF.

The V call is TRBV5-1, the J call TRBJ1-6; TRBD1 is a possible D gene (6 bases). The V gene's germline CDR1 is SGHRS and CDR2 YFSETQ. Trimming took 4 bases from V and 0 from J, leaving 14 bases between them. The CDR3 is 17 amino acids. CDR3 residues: CASSQQGSNSYNSPLHF. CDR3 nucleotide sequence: TGCGCCAGCAGCCAGCAGGGGTCAAACTCCTATAATTCACCCCTCCACTTT.

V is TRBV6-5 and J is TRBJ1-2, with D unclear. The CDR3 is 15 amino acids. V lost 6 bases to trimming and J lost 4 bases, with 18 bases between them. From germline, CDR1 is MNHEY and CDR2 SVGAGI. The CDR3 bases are TGTGCCAGCAGGACGATAGGTGGCGCAGGCTATGGCTACACCTTC. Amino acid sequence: CASRTIGGAGYGYTF.